This entry features one T cell receptor beta chain sequence. This sample is part of a study of blood T cell repertoires in COVID-19. Study at large: COVID-19 samples collected from the United States, Italy and Spain covered acute and convalescent phases. T cells, B-cell-depleted T cells, or PBMCs supplied cDNA or gDNA.

Authors' data handling: Amplified reference gene primers provided the basis for estimating nucleated cell counts. TCRdb's table, derived via immunoSEQ multiplex PCR, lists solely in-frame clones and lacks some. V, J and clone size derive from that table, while D and trimming were established from the DNA sequence. The table has under 250,000 clones, 70% to 90% seen once. Per the germline V gene, CDR1 is GTSNPN and CDR2 is SVGIG (reference sequence). This CDR3 comprises 18 residues. Trimming took 0 bases from V and 5 from J; bases not matched to a gene: 13. The rearrangement links TRBV30 to TRBJ1-2; 12 nucleotides match TRBD1. The source material was peripheral blood. The sequence derives from a man between 18 and 35 years old with active or convalescent COVID-19. The CDR3 sequence is CAWSVRPGTGGESYGYTF. In nucleotides, the CDR3 is TGTGCCTGGAGTGTACGTCCCGGGACAGGGGGCGAGTCGTATGGCTACACCTTC.